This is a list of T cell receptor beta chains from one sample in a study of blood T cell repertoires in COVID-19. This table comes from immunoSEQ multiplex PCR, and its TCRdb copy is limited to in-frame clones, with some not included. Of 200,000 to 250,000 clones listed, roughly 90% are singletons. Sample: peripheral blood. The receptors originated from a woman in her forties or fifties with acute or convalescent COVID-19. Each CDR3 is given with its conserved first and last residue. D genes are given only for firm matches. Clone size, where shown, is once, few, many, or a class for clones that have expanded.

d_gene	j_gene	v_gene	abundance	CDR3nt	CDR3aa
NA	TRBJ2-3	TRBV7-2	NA	TGTGCCAGCAGCTCTAGGGAGGGCACAGATACGCAGTATTTT	CASSSREGTDTQYF
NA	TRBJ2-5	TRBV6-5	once	TGTGCCAGCAGCCAGCCCGGCGGGGAGACCCAGTACTTC	CASSQPGGETQYF
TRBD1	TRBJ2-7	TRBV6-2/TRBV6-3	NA	TGTGCCAGCAGTTACTCGACCCACCGGGACAGGTCCTACGAGCAGTACTTC	CASSYSTHRDRSYEQYF
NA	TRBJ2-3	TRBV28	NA	TGTGCCAGCAGTTTAGCCGGGAGTCACACAGATACGCAGTATTTT	CASSLAGSHTDTQYF
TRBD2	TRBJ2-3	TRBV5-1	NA	TGCGCCAGCAGCCCGGGACTAGCCCCAGATACGCAGTATTTT	CASSPGLAPDTQYF
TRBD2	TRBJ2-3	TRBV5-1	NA	TGCGCCAGCAGGGGACTAGCGGGAGATGGAGATACGCAGTATTTT	CASRGLAGDGDTQYF
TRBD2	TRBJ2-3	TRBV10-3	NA	TGTGCCAGCTCCGGGACTAGTGAGGAAGATACGCAGTATTTT	CASSGTSEEDTQYF
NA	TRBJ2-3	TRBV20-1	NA	TGCAGTGCTAGTTCCGGGGTGGATACGCAGTATTTT	CSASSGVDTQYF
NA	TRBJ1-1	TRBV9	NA	TGTGCCAGCAGCGTAGGAGGGTACATGAACACTGAAGCTTTCTTT	CASSVGGYMNTEAFF
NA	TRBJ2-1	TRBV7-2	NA	TGTGCCAGCAGCGGGCTAGCTGGCAATGAGCAGTTCTTC	CASSGLAGNEQFF
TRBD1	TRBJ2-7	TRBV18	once	TGTGCCAGCTCACCAGGGGACAGAACCTACGAGCAGTACTTC	CASSPGDRTYEQYF
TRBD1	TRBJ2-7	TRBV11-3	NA	TGTGCCAGCAGCTCTCCGGGACAGGGGTCCTCCTTGTTAACCTACGAGCAGTACTTC	CASSSPGQGSSLLTYEQYF
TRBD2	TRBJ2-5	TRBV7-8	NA	TGTGCCAGCAGCCGAGGGACTAGCCGAGAGACCCAGTACTTC	CASSRGTSRETQYF
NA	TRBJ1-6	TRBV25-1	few	TGTGCCAGCAGTGGATCCGGGAGGAATTCACCCCTCCACTTT	CASSGSGRNSPLHF
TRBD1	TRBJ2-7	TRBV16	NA	TGTGCCAGCAGCCTCGGGACAGACAGTACTTACTTC	CASSLGTDSTYF
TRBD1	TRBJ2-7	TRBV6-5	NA	TGTGCCAGCAGCAGGACAGGAGCCACCTACGAGCAGTACTTC	CASSRTGATYEQYF
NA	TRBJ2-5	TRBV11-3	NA	TGTGCCAGCAGCTTTAGCCGGACCTTACAGGGAGAGACCCAGTACTTC	CASSFSRTLQGETQYF
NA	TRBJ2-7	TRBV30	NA	TGTGCCTGGGGGGGGGCCTTGGAGCAGTACTTC	CAWGGALEQYF
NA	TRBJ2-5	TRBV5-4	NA	TGTGCCAGCAGGACGTGGGGGCACGAGACCCAGTACTTC	CASRTWGHETQYF
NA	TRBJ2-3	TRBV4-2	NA	TGTGCCAGCAGCCAAGACTCCCTCACAGATACGCAGTATTTT	CASSQDSLTDTQYF
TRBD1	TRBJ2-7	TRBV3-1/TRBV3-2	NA	TGTGCCAGCAGCCAAGCGGGGACAGCCTACGAGCAGTACTTC	CASSQAGTAYEQYF
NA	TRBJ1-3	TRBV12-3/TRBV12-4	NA	TGTGCCAGCCGCCTCGAGGGAAACACCATATATTTT	CASRLEGNTIYF
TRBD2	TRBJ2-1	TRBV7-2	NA	TGTGCCAGCAGCTCAGGACTAGCGGGGGGTAATGAGCAGTTCTTC	CASSSGLAGGNEQFF
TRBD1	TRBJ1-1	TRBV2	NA	TGTGCCAGCAGCCTGGGACAGGGGAGCACTGAAGCTTTCTTT	CASSLGQGSTEAFF
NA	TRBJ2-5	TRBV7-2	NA	TGTGCCAGCAGTTGGGGCGGAGAGACCCAGTACTTC	CASSWGGETQYF
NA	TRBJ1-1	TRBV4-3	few	TGCGCCAGCAGCCAAGATCTTCCCGCTACGGTGAACACTGAAGCTTTCTTT	CASSQDLPATVNTEAFF
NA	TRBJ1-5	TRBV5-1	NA	TGCGCCAGCAGCCCAACAGGGTTCAATCAGCCCCAGCATTTT	CASSPTGFNQPQHF
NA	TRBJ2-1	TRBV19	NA	TGTGCCAGTAAAAACTCCCTCCACAATGAGCAGTTCTTC	CASKNSLHNEQFF
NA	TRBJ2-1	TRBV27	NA	TGTGCCAGCAGTTTGGCAGGACAATACAATGAGCAGTTCTTC	CASSLAGQYNEQFF
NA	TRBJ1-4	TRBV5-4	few	TGTGCCAGCAGTCCGCCGGGAGCTGGTAATGAAAAACTGTTTTTT	CASSPPGAGNEKLFF
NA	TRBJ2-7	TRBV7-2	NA	TGTGCCAGCAGCCTCTCCGGGACACTAGTTTTCGAGCAGTACTTC	CASSLSGTLVFEQYF
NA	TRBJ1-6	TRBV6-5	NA	TGTGCCAGCAGTTACCAGGGCGTTTCTTCACCCCTCCACTTT	CASSYQGVSSPLHF
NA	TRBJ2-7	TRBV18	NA	TGTGCCAGCTCACCACCGTTAAACTCCTACGAGCAGTACTTC	CASSPPLNSYEQYF
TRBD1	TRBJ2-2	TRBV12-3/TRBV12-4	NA	TGTGCCAGCAGGACAGGGGGCACCGGGGAGCTGTTTTTT	CASRTGGTGELFF
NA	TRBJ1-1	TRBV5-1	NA	TGCGCCAGCAGCGTCGGCTTTGACAGGCCGCGGTTCACTGAAGCTTTCTTT	CASSVGFDRPRFTEAFF
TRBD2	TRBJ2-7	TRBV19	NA	TGTGCCAGTAGTTTAACCGGGACTACGACGACCTACGAGCAGTACTTC	CASSLTGTTTTYEQYF
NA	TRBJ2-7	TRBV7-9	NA	TGTGCCAGCAGCTTAAGTAGCGAGCAGTACTTC	CASSLSSEQYF
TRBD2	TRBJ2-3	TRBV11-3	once	TGTGCCAGCAGCTCCCGGGGTAGCGGGGCCAATACGCAGTATTTT	CASSSRGSGANTQYF
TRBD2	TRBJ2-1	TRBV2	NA	TGTGCCAGCAGGCTCGGACTGTTTAGCGGGAGAGCAGCCTACAATGAGCAGTTCTTC	CASRLGLFSGRAAYNEQFF
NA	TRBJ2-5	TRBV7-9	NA	TGTGCCAGCAGCCTCCAAGAGACCCAGTACTTC	CASSLQETQYF
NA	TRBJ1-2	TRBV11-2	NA	TGTGCCAGCAGCTTCCCACAGGGCTATGGCTACACCTTC	CASSFPQGYGYTF
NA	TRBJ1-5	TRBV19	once	TGTGCCAGTAGTATACCCGGGGTGGGCAATCAGCCCCAGCATTTT	CASSIPGVGNQPQHF
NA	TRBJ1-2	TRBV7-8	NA	TGTGCCAGCAGCTCGAGGGAGGGGAACTATGGCTACACCTTC	CASSSREGNYGYTF
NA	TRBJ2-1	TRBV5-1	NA	TGCGCCAGCAGCGAGCCCCCCAGGGGTCGTGAGCAGTTCTTC	CASSEPPRGREQFF
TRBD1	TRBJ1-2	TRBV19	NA	TGTGCCAGTAGTATAGGCAACAGGGGGCATTCGGGGTCGAGAGTTGATGGCTACACCTTC	CASSIGNRGHSGSRVDGYTF
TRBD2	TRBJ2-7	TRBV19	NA	TGTGCCGGCCCCCCGACTAGCGATACCTACGAGCAGTACTTC	CAGPPTSDTYEQYF
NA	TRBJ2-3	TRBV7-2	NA	TGTGCCAGCAGCCCCGGGTCTCTGCGCACAGATACGCAGTATTTT	CASSPGSLRTDTQYF
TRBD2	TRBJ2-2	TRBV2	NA	TGTGCCAGCAGACTAGCGGGAGACACCGGGGAGCTGTTTTTT	CASRLAGDTGELFF
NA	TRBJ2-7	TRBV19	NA	TGTGCCAGTAGCACGGGAGAATTTCAATACGAGCAGTACTTC	CASSTGEFQYEQYF
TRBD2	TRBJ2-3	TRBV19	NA	TGTGCCAGTAGTACAGGACTAGTCAACACAGATACGCAGTATTTT	CASSTGLVNTDTQYF
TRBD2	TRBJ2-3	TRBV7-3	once	TGTGCCAGCAGCCCCTCTAGCGGGGGGGCGAGAGATACGCAGTATTTT	CASSPSSGGARDTQYF
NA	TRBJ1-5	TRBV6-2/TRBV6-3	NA	TGTGCCAGCAGTTATGGGCAGGGGACCGTGCATCAGCCCCAGCATTTT	CASSYGQGTVHQPQHF
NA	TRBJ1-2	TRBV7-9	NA	TGTGCCAGCAGCCAGGTCGCCGCTGGCTATGGCTACACCTTC	CASSQVAAGYGYTF
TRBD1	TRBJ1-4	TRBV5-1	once	TGCGCCAGCAGCTTGGGGGACAGGGGGCGCGGTGAAAAACTGTTTTTT	CASSLGDRGRGEKLFF
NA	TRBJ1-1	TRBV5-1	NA	TGCGCCAGCAGCTTGGGACAGCTCATGAACACTGAAGCTTTCTTT	CASSLGQLMNTEAFF
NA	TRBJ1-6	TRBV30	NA	TGTGCCTGGTCCCCAGGGGATAATTCACCCCTCCACTTT	CAWSPGDNSPLHF
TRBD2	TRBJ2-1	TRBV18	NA	TGTGCCAGCTCACCCCTAGCGGGAGGGCGTCAGAATGAGCAGTTCTTC	CASSPLAGGRQNEQFF